Listed here are 10 T cell receptor beta chains from one sample, sequenced in a study of blood T cell repertoires in COVID-19. Sequencing was performed with immunoSEQ multiplex PCR; in TCRdb, only in-frame clones are kept and a portion is missing. The sample contains 35,000 to 50,000 clones, around 79% of which appear only once. The sample consisted of peripheral blood. Receptor source: a woman in her fifties or sixties with acute or convalescent COVID-19.

The V and J genes are TRBV19 and TRBJ2-7, with D perhaps TRBD2 (5 bases). This CDR3 has 11 residues. Deletions cut 5 bases from V and 3 bases from J, with 5 bases between. Germline CDR1 is LNHDA and CDR2 is SQIVND (reference sequence). CDR3 bases: TGTGCCAGTAGTGCGGGCTACGAGCAGTACTTC. Amino acid sequence: CASSAGYEQYF.

The chain recombines TRBV5-6 with TRBJ2-1, with D uncertain. Trimming took off 0 bases at V and 6 bases at J, with 7 bases between the two ends. This CDR3 has 13 amino acids. The germline CDR1 and CDR2 sequences are SGHDT and YYEEEE. The CDR3 is CASSLAVGNEQFF. DNA for the CDR3: TGTGCCAGCAGCTTGGCGGTTGGCAATGAGCAGTTCTTC.

The V and J genes are TRBV10-3 and TRBJ2-3; TRBD2 matches at 13 bases. This CDR3 is built from 18 residues. Germline lookup yields CDR1 ENHRY and CDR2 SYGVKD. The trim removed 4 bases at V and 0 bases at J, leaving 7 bases unmatched. In DNA form, the CDR3 reads TGTGCCATCAGTGGGGGAGGACTAGCGGGGGCTAGCACAGATACGCAGTATTTT. Its translation is CAISGGGLAGASTDTQYF.

V gene TRBV29-1 combines with J gene TRBJ1-2, with a possible D match to TRBD1 (6 bases). Trimming pared 3 bases from V and 8 bases from J, leaving 13 bases between. Germline V lookup: CDR1 SQVTM, CDR2 ANQGSEA. The CDR3 contains 12 residues. As DNA, the CDR3 is TGCAGCGTTGAGTACAGGGTGGGAGGCTACACCTTC. This gives the protein CSVEYRVGGYTF.

The CDR3 reads CASSLVDGANTGELFF. CDR3 DNA sequence: TGTGCCAGCAGCTTAGTTGACGGGGCGAACACCGGGGAGCTGTTTTTT. The chain combines TRBV7-8 with TRBJ2-2; D might be TRBD2 (5 bases). Trimming stripped 1 base from V and 0 bases from J, with 9 bases between. The germline gives CDR1 SGHVS, CDR2 FQNEAQ. This CDR3 region has 16 residues.

V is TRBV13 and J is TRBJ2-1, with D uncertain. Trimming shortened V by 6 bases and J by 7 bases, and 7 bases separated the two germline ends. CDR3 size: 11 residues. Germline V lookup: CDR1 PRHDT, CDR2 FYEKMQ (reference sequence). The CDR3 DNA is TGTGCCAGCAGTCTTGAGAATGAGCAGTTCTTC. This sequence encodes CASSLENEQFF.

The chain is built from TRBV15 and TRBJ2-7; 9 bases line up with TRBD1. The CDR3 has 19 amino acids. From germline, CDR1 is LNHNV and CDR2 YYDKDF (reference sequence). Trimming took 0 bases from V and 6 from J; bases not matched to a gene: 18. Written as DNA, the CDR3 is TGTGCCACCAGCAGAGATCAATGGGACAGGGATACTCTCGGCGCCGAGCAGTACTTC. Encoded protein: CATSRDQWDRDTLGAEQYF.

A remark on this clone: Other DNA sequences in the same sample also yield this CDR3. The chain combines TRBV3-1 (or the pseudogene TRBV3-2) with TRBJ1-1; a possible D gene is TRBD1 (5 bases). V gave up 1 base and J gave up 6 bases, with 9 bases separating them. The CDR3 sequence is 13 residues long. Germline V gene sequence: CDR1 LGHDT, CDR2 YNNKEL (reference sequence). CDR3 loop: CASSQGGRPEAFF. In DNA, the CDR3 is TGTGCCAGCAGCCAAGGGGGGAGGCCTGAAGCTTTCTTT.

This CDR3 is CASSSVRDTYYGYTF. The CDR3 DNA reads as TGTGCCAGCAGCTCAGTACGGGACACTTACTATGGCTACACCTTC. The V gene is TRBV5-4, the J gene TRBJ1-2; a weak D match, TRBD1 (6 bases). V was clipped by 3 bases and J by 3 bases, with 15 bases between them. Per germline, CDR1 SGHNT and CDR2 YYREEE (reference sequence). This CDR3 has 15 residues.

The V call is TRBV7-9, the J call TRBJ1-5, with D possibly matching TRBD1 (6 bases). The V and J ends lost 3 bases and 8 bases respectively, with 11 bases between them. The CDR3 has 13 residues. Germline CDR1 SEHNR, CDR2 FQNEAQ (reference sequence). This CDR3 reads CASSLGGREPQHF. The CDR3 nucleotides are TGTGCCAGCAGCTTGGGGGGGCGAGAGCCCCAGCATTTT.